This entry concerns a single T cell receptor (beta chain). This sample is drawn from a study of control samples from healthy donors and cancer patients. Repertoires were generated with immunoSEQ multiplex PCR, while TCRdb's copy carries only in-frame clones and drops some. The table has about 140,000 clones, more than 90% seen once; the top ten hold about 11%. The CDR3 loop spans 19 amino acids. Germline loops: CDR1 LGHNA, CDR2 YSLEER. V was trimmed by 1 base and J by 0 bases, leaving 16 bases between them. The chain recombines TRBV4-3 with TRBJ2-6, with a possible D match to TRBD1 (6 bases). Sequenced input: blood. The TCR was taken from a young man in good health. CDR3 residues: CASSQVAQGLGSGANVLTF. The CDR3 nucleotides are TGCGCCAGCAGCCAAGTAGCCCAGGGGTTGGGCTCTGGGGCCAACGTCCTGACTTTC.